This paragraph reports one T cell receptor beta chain. The antigen remains unidentified. Roughly 2 micrograms of genomic DNA, which was extracted from cryopreserved PBMCs, served as the material used for the TCR beta libraries. This sample was taken from a study of cytotoxic CD8 clonotypes in ibrutinib-treated CLL. Findings and caveats of the study: Clonality went up at ibrutinib response and then declined back toward baseline at progression. Patients had baseline clonality above age-matched healthy donors, and this clonality moved with circulating CD8+ T-cell counts.

Germline CDR1 reads MNHNY; CDR2 reads SVGAGI (reference sequence). The CDR3 extends over 14 amino acids. V was pared by 5 bases and J by 4 bases, with 4 bases of the junction left unmatched. T cells were sequenced at a targeted depth of 1 in 200,000 to 1 in 1 million. The assay was immunoSEQ multiplex PCR, and TCRdb's table has in-frame clones only and misses some. Found here are about 68,000 clones, 90% of them singletons; the top ten hold 3% to 3.5%. The sequencing here drew on PBMCs, taken after 12 months of ibrutinib treatment. This chain links TRBV6-6 with TRBJ2-7; 11 bases map to TRBD1. The receptor's source is a human donor with chronic lymphocytic leukemia. CDR3 sequence (DNA): TGTGCCAGCAGTAGCGGGACAGGGGGTTACGAGCAGTACTTC. Translated: CASSSGTGGYEQYF.